This T cell receptor (beta chain) was captured by sequencing in a study of CD8+CD57+ T cells in acquired aplastic anemia. In the study overall: Mean DNA quantity obtained from sorted CD4+ and CD8+ cells was about 3.5 ug. Study conclusions and caveats: Common to patients and controls were roughly 30 CD8+ CDR3 sequences.

Comment on this clonotype: Its antigen is unidentified.

J lost 8 bases, V lost 10 bases, and 10 bases had no gene match. The CDR3 contains 13 residues. Germline lookup yields CDR1 ENHRY and CDR2 SYGVKD. The template for TCR beta VDJ and CDR3 sequence profiling was genomic DNA. TCRdb reprocessed the reads via MiXCR and lists one record per CDR3 protein. Counted here are about 130,000 distinct CDR3 sequences, less than 45% occurring once; the ten biggest clones make up 8% to 9.5%. This sequence was found in a human donor in good health, serving as a control. The chain couples TRBV10-3 to TRBJ1-1; 10 nucleotides agree with TRBD1. Sequenced input: sorted CD4+, CD8+, or CD8+CD57+ T cells (not recorded which) from PBMCs. This chain's CDR3 is CASSGTGEGEAFF. CDR3 bases: TGTGCCAGCTCCGGGACAGGGGAGGGGGAAGCTTTCTTT.